This TCR beta chain was identified during a study of cytomegalovirus exposure and HLA in healthy donors. Study-level findings and limits: TCR beta sequences numbering around 15,000 were associated with HLA alleles at 0.05 false discovery rate in a later analysis. V- and J-gene trimming in TCR beta was tied to a missense DCLRE1C variant by an analysis performed later. The CMV antigen specificity of a few CMV-associated chains was confirmed through in vitro analysis.

A multiplex PCR was run with 60 Vbeta primers and 13 Jbeta primers. Clones were sequenced by immunoSEQ multiplex PCR, and TCRdb holds only the in-frame ones, with some missing. The table shows under 140,000 clones, with 65% to 80% occurring only once. Worth noting for this clone: The antigen is unknown.

The CDR3 loop spans 18 amino acids. The rearrangement links TRBV7-5 to TRBJ2-1; the DNA was not compared with TRBD2, the D call given in the table. TRBV7-5 has pseudogene status. The specimen was PBMCs. The receptor was derived from a woman aged 60-70 years in good health and CMV-seropositive. CDR3 protein: CARSLDGERYRPYNEQFF. CDR3 nucleotides: TGTGCCAGAAGCTTAGATGGAGAAAGGTATCGCCCCTACAATGAGCAGTTCTTC.